The 8 T cell receptor beta chains below come from one sample, sequenced in a study of cytomegalovirus exposure and HLA in healthy donors. Primers included in the PCR were 60 Vbeta and 13 Jbeta primers. The protocol was immunoSEQ multiplex PCR, while the TCRdb copy is restricted to in-frame clones and leaves out a portion. The table lists about 140,000 clones, around 80% of them singletons. The sample taken for sequencing was PBMCs. The receptors here all came from a male donor in good health and CMV-seropositive.

This clone was found once. The chain links TRBV7-2 to TRBJ2-1; D perhaps matches TRBD2 (6 bases). This CDR3 is 15 amino acids long. Trimming pared 1 base from V and 8 bases from J, leaving 15 bases between. From germline, CDR1 is SGHTA and CDR2 FQGNSA. CDR3 DNA sequence: TGTGCCAGCAGCTTAGTTGGCGGGAAGAACGATGAGCAGTTCTTC. This gives the protein CASSLVGGKNDEQFF.

The V gene is TRBV29-1, the J gene TRBJ2-2; 10 bases map to TRBD1. Germline V gene sequence: CDR1 SQVTM, CDR2 ANQGSEA. V gave up 6 bases and J gave up 4 bases; unmatched junction bases: 8. The CDR3 is 15 amino acids. The chain's CDR3 is CSVDPGQGTTGELFF. The DNA of the CDR3 is TGCAGCGTCGACCCGGGACAGGGGACCACCGGGGAGCTGTTTTTT.

This chain links TRBV7-8 with TRBJ2-7; possible D gene TRBD1, 6 bases. The V gene's germline CDR1 is SGHVS and CDR2 FQNEAQ. The CDR3 sequence is 15 residues long. The V end was cut by 2 bases, the J end by 4 bases, with 15 bases between. The CDR3 nucleotides are TGTGCCAGCAGCTTATGGGGACAAGGCCTATACGAGCAGTACTTC. Residues: CASSLWGQGLYEQYF.

The table lists this clone with a count of one. The chain links TRBV25-1 to TRBJ2-1; 11 positions match TRBD2. The trim removed 2 bases at V and 10 bases at J, leaving 7 bases unmatched. CDR3 length: 15 residues. The germline V gene has CDR1 MGHDK and CDR2 SYGVNS. Here the CDR3 DNA reads TGTGCCAGCAGTGAAAGTAGCGGGAGGGCCTACGAGCAGTTCTTC. Amino acids: CASSESSGRAYEQFF.

This sequence joins TRBV5-1 and TRBJ2-1; 8 positions match TRBD1. Germline V gene sequence: CDR1 SGHRS, CDR2 YFSETQ. V shed 7 bases, J shed 8 bases, and the junction held 8 bases outside the gene matches. CDR3 size: 13 residues. CDR3 in amino acids: CASQRQGSDEQFF. As DNA, the CDR3 is TGCGCCAGCCAACGACAGGGGTCGGATGAGCAGTTCTTC.

This chain connects TRBV7-9 to TRBJ2-5; 9 positions agree with TRBD1. The CDR3 is 15 amino acids. Unmatched junction bases numbered 6, after V lost 5 bases and J lost 2 bases. CDR1 and CDR2 (germline): SEHNR, FQNEAQ (reference sequence). The DNA of the CDR3 is TGTGCCAGCAGCCCGCGGGACAGGGCTCAAGAGACCCAGTACTTC. Protein sequence: CASSPRDRAQETQYF.

The chain uses TRBV14 and TRBJ2-7; TRBD1 matches 9 bases. The germline V gene encodes CDR1 SGHDN and CDR2 FVKESK. The CDR3 has 15 residues. The V segment lost 9 bases and the J segment 3 bases; nucleotides outside the gene matches: 12. The CDR3 is CARRLDRGGFYEQYF. CDR3 coding DNA: TGTGCCAGGCGTCTTGACAGGGGGGGATTCTACGAGCAGTACTTC.

J is TRBJ1-1 and V is TRBV2, with D maybe TRBD1 (6 bases). From germline, CDR1 is SNHLY and CDR2 FYNNEI. The CDR3 length is 14 residues. Trimming pared 2 bases from V and 6 bases from J, leaving 13 bases between. CDR3 sequence: CASSEKGGLAEAFF. CDR3 in DNA: TGTGCCAGCAGTGAAAAAGGGGGTCTGGCTGAAGCTTTCTTT.